This is a list of T cell receptor beta chains from one sample in a study of blood T cell repertoires in COVID-19. The repertoire was sequenced with immunoSEQ multiplex PCR; TCRdb's copy has only in-frame clones and lacks some. The data contain a few hundred thousand clones, around 90% of them seen just once; the ten biggest clones take up under 9%. The sample comprised peripheral blood. The receptors shown here come from an older woman with active or convalescent COVID-19. Both conserved end residues are part of each CDR3. D genes are given only for firm matches. Clone size is given for some rows only: seen once, a few or many times, or a class if the clone is expanded.

size	V	J	D	DNA	CDR3
NA	TRBV20-1	TRBJ2-7	TRBD2	TGCAGTGCTAGTATACTAGCGGGGATCCACGAGCAGTACTTC	CSASILAGIHEQYF
few	TRBV7-9	TRBJ1-1	NA	TGTGCCAGCAGGGCCCTTCAGGTCACTGAAGCTTTCTTT	CASRALQVTEAFF
NA	TRBV24-1	TRBJ2-1	TRBD1	TGTGCCACCAGTGACTCAGACAGGGGGCTAAACAATGAGCAGTTCTTC	CATSDSDRGLNNEQFF
NA	TRBV2	TRBJ2-2	NA	TGTGCCAGCAGTGTTATATCCACCGGGGAGCTGTTTTTT	CASSVISTGELFF
once	TRBV6-5	TRBJ1-4	NA	TGTGCCAGCAGTCCGCTTGAGGGCCCTAATGAAAAACTGTTTTTT	CASSPLEGPNEKLFF
NA	TRBV4-1	TRBJ1-3	TRBD1	TGCGCCAGCAGCCATGTTCCGGGACAGGACCCCTCTGGAAACACCATATATTTT	CASSHVPGQDPSGNTIYF
NA	TRBV5-6	TRBJ1-5	NA	TGTGCCAGCAGCACCACAGGTCAGCTTAATCAGCCCCAGCATTTT	CASSTTGQLNQPQHF
NA	TRBV7-2	TRBJ1-2	NA	TGTGCCAGCAGCCCCTATAACTATGGCTACACCTTC	CASSPYNYGYTF
NA	TRBV12-3/TRBV12-4	TRBJ2-5	NA	TGTGCCAGCAGCCAACAGGGAAGGGAGACCCAGTACTTC	CASSQQGRETQYF
few	TRBV4-3	TRBJ1-3	NA	TGCGCCAGCAGCCACGGGGGAGTGGGAAACACCATATATTTT	CASSHGGVGNTIYF
NA	TRBV5-1	TRBJ1-2	NA	TGCGCCAGCAGCTTGGATGGCCGGGGGGCTAACTATGGCTACACCTTC	CASSLDGRGANYGYTF
NA	TRBV3-1/TRBV3-2	TRBJ2-7	TRBD1	TGTGCCAGCAGCCCCTTTGACAGGGGCGAGCAGTACTTC	CASSPFDRGEQYF
NA	TRBV5-1	TRBJ1-5	TRBD1	TGCGCCAGCAGCCCAGACAGGGCTAATCAGCCCCAGCATTTT	CASSPDRANQPQHF
NA	TRBV15	TRBJ2-5	NA	TGTGCCACCAGCAGAGATCGGGGGACCCAGTACTTC	CATSRDRGTQYF
NA	TRBV4-3	TRBJ2-5	TRBD2	TGCGCCAGCAGCCCCCCCGAGGCTAGCGGGACTCAAGAGACCCAGTACTTC	CASSPPEASGTQETQYF
NA	TRBV10-1	TRBJ2-7	NA	TGCGCCAGCAGTGAGGGGCCAGGGCCCTCCTACGAGCAGTACTTC	CASSEGPGPSYEQYF
NA	TRBV10-1	TRBJ1-2	NA	TGCGCCAGCAGTGATAGAGGCTCCTATGGCTACACCTTC	CASSDRGSYGYTF
NA	TRBV4-3	TRBJ1-1	NA	TGCGCCAGCAGCCAACAGGTGAACACTGAAGCTTTCTTT	CASSQQVNTEAFF
NA	TRBV21-1	TRBJ1-3	NA	TGTGCCAGCAGCACGGGACAGGGGGTTGGAAACACCATATATTTT	CASSTGQGVGNTIYF
NA	TRBV5-1	TRBJ2-2	TRBD1	TGCGCCAGCAGCTTGAAATGGGACAGGGCGGGCACCGGGGAGCTGTTTTTT	CASSLKWDRAGTGELFF
once	TRBV6-2/TRBV6-3	TRBJ2-7	NA	TGTGCCAGCAGTTACGGGGGCGGCTCCTACGAGCAGTACTTC	CASSYGGGSYEQYF
NA	TRBV12-5	TRBJ2-7	NA	TGTGCTAGTGGTCCCTCCGGGCAGTACTTC	CASGPSGQYF
NA	TRBV11-2	TRBJ2-3	NA	TGTGCCAGCAGCGAGTACGGGACAAGAAGCACAGATACGCAGTATTTT	CASSEYGTRSTDTQYF
NA	TRBV25-1	TRBJ1-6	NA	TGTGCCAGCAGGAGTAATTCACCCCTCCACTTT	CASRSNSPLHF
NA	TRBV7-9	TRBJ2-2	TRBD1	TGTGCCAGCAGCTATGACAGGGTGGGGGAGCTGTTTTTT	CASSYDRVGELFF
NA	TRBV11-2	TRBJ1-6	TRBD1	TGTGCCAGCAGCACAGTCCTAACAGGGGCACCCCTCCACTTT	CASSTVLTGAPLHF
NA	TRBV6-5	TRBJ1-1	TRBD1	TGTGCCAGCAGACCACAGGGGGCGAACACTGAAGCTTTCTTT	CASRPQGANTEAFF
many	TRBV5-1	TRBJ1-2	NA	TGCGCCAGCAGCTTGGAAGTTGAGCCAGGGCGAAACTATGGCTACACCTTC	CASSLEVEPGRNYGYTF
few	TRBV5-6	TRBJ2-7	NA	TGTGCCAGCAGCGCCAGGGCTTCCGAGCAGTACTTC	CASSARASEQYF
NA	TRBV24-1	TRBJ2-2	TRBD1	TGTGCCACCAGCCGCGACAGGGGGGCCGGGGAGCTGTTTTTT	CATSRDRGAGELFF
NA	TRBV19	TRBJ1-5	NA	TGTGCCAGTAGTATAGATCCGAGACGATGGCAGAAGGGGGATCAGCCCCAGCATTTT	CASSIDPRRWQKGDQPQHF
few	TRBV7-9	TRBJ1-2	NA	TGTGCCAGCAGCTTAGTAGGGGGAACGAGCTATGGCTACACCTTC	CASSLVGGTSYGYTF
NA	TRBV2	TRBJ2-1	NA	TGTGCCAGCAGTACTTTCAATGAGCAGTTCTTC	CASSTFNEQFF
NA	TRBV6-5	TRBJ1-1	TRBD1	TGTGCCAGCACCCCTGTGACAGGGGTCCTCACTGAAGCTTTCTTT	CASTPVTGVLTEAFF
NA	TRBV7-9	TRBJ2-3	TRBD2	TGTGCCAGCAGCTTAGCGGTCGGTAGCGGGGTCACAGATACGCAGTATTTT	CASSLAVGSGVTDTQYF
NA	TRBV2	TRBJ2-7	TRBD1	TGTGCCAGCAGTGGGCCGGACAGGGTATCCTACGAGCAGTACTTC	CASSGPDRVSYEQYF
NA	TRBV29-1	TRBJ1-2	NA	TGCAGCGTTGAAAGGACTGACCTTTATGGCTACACCTTC	CSVERTDLYGYTF
NA	TRBV18	TRBJ2-7	TRBD2	TGTGCCAGCTCCTCTCAGGGACTATACGAGCAGTACTTC	CASSSQGLYEQYF
NA	TRBV19	TRBJ1-5	NA	TGTGCCAGTACCCAACAGGGAGTCGGCAATCAGCCCCAGCATTTT	CASTQQGVGNQPQHF
NA	TRBV10-3	TRBJ2-1	TRBD2	TGTGCCATCAGTGAAGAGGGACCTGTAGCGGGGGGGCGAAATGAGCAGTTCTTC	CAISEEGPVAGGRNEQFF
NA	TRBV6-1	TRBJ2-5	TRBD2	TGTGCCAGCAGTGAAAGCTCCCTGCGGGGGGCCCAAGAGACCCAGTACTTC	CASSESSLRGAQETQYF